This T cell receptor beta chain was sequenced in a study of CD8 T cells in ankylosing spondylitis. TCRdb ran MiXCR on the 5' RACE reads and lists one entry per CDR3 protein. Of over 60,000 distinct CDR3 sequences listed, roughly 5% are singletons. In this sample, this clonotype turned up many times. The junction differs from germline at one of its ends, possibly a read error. This CDR3 spans 17 amino acids. The germline gives CDR1 MNHEY, CDR2 SMNVEV (reference sequence). The TCR was taken from a male donor with ankylosing spondylitis or in good health (not recorded which). The sequencing input was blood, either unsorted or a sorted T cell fraction (not recorded which). The chain couples TRBV27 to TRBJ2-5, with 9 bases aligning to TRBD1. CDR3 sequence: CASSISPGQGLGETQYF. CDR3 sequence (DNA): TGTGCCAGCAGTATATCGCCGGGACAGGGTTTGGGAGAGACCCAGTACTTC.